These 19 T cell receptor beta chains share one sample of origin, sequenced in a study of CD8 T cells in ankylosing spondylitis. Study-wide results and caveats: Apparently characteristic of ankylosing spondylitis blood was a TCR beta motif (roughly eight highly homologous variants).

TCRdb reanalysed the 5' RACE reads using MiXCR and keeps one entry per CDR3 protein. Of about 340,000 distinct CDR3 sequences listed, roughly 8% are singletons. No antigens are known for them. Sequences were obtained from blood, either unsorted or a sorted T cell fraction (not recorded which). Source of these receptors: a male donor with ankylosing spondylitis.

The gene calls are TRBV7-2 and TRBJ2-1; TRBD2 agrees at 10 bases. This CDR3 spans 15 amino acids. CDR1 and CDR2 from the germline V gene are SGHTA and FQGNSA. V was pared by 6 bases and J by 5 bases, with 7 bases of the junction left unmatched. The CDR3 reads CASRHEAGGNNEQFF. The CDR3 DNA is TGTGCCAGCAGACACGAAGCGGGAGGGAACAATGAGCAGTTCTTC. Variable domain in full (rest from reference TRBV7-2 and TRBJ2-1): GAGVSQSPSNKVTEKGKDVELRCDPISGHTALYWYRQSLGQGLEFLIYFQGNSAPDKSGLPSDRFSAERTGGSVSTLTIQRTQQEDSAVYLCASRHEAGGNNEQFFGPGTRLTVL.

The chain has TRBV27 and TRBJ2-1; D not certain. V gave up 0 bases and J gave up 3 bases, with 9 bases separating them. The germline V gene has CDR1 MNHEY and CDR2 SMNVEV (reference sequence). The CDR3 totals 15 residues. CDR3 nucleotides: TGTGCCAGCAGTTTATCTACCGGTTTCTACAATGAGCAGTTCTTC. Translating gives CASSLSTGFYNEQFF.

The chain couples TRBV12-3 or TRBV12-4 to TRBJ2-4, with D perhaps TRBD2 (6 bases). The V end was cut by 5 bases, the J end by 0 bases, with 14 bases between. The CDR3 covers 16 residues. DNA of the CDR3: TGTGCCAGCAGTCTATCTGGAGGGCTAGCCAAAAACATTCAGTACTTC. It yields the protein CASSLSGGLAKNIQYF.

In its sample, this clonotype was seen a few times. CDR3 DNA: TGCGCCAGCAGCACACGACAGGGATCCTACGAGCAGTACTTC. Translating it yields CASSTRQGSYEQYF. J is TRBJ2-7 and V is TRBV5-1; 7 nucleotides agree with TRBD1. The CDR3 is 14 amino acids. Germline CDR1 SGHRS, CDR2 YFSETQ. Trimming at V came to 4 bases and at J to 1 base, leaving 5 bases not matched to a gene.

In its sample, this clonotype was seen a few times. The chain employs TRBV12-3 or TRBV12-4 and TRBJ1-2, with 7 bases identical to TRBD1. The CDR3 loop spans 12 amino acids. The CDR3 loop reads CVTRGTAYGYTF. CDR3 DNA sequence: TGTGTGACGAGAGGGACAGCCTATGGCTACACCTTC.

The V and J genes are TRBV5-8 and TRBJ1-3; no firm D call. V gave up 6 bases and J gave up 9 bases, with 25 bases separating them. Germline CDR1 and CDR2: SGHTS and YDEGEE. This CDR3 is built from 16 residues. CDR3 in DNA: TGTGCCAGCAACCGTCCATCGCGTTCCACCACGGGCACCATATATTTT. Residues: CASNRPSRSTTGTIYF.

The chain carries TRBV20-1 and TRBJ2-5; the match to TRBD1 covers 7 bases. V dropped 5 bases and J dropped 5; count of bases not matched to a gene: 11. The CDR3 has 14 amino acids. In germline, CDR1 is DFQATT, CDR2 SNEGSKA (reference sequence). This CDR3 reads CSAAGPTGWETQYF. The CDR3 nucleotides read TGCAGTGCTGCGGGCCCGACAGGGTGGGAGACCCAGTACTTC.

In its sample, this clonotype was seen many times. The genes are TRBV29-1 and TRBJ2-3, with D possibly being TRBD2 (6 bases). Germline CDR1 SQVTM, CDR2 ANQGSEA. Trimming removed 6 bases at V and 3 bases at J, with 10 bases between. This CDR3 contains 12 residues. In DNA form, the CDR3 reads TGCAGCGTACTGGAGGGGACAGATACGCAGTATTTT. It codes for CSVLEGTDTQYF.

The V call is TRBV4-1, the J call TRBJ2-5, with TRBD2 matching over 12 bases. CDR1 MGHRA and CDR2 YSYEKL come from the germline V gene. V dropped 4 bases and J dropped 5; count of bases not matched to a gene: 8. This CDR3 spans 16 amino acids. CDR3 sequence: CASSLTSGRGWETQYF. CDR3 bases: TGCGCCAGCAGCCTGACTAGCGGGAGAGGTTGGGAGACCCAGTACTTC.

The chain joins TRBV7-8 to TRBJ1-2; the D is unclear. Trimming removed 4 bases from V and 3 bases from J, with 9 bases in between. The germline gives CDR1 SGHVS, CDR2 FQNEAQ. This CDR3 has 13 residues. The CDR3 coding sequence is TGTGCCAGCAGCTCGGGAGTCTACTATGGCTACACCTTC. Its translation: CASSSGVYYGYTF.

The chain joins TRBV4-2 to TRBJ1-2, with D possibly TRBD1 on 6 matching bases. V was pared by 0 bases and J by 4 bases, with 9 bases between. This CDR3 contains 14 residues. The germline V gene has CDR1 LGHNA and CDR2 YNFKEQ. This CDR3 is CASSQDRTAYGYTF. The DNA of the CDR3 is TGTGCCAGCAGCCAAGACAGGACAGCCTATGGCTACACCTTC.

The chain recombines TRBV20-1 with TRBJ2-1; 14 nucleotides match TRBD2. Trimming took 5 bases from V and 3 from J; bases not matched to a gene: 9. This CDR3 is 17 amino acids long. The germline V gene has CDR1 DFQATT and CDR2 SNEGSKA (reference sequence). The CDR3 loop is CSAPGTSGSWDYNEQFF. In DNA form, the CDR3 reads TGCAGTGCTCCCGGGACTAGCGGGAGTTGGGACTACAATGAGCAGTTCTTC.

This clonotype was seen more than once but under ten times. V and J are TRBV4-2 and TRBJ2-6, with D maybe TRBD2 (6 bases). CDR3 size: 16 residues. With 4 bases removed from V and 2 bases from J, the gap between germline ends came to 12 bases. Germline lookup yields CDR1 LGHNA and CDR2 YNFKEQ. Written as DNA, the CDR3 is TGTGCCAGCAGCCCAAGTGGGGGGACTGGGGCCAACGTCCTGACTTTC. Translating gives CASSPSGGTGANVLTF.

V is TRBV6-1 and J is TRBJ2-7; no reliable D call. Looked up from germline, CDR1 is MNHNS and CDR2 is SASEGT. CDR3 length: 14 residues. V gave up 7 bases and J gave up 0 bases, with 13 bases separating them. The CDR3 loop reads CASNIRSSSYEQYF. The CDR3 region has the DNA TGTGCCAGCAACATACGGAGCAGCTCCTACGAGCAGTACTTC.

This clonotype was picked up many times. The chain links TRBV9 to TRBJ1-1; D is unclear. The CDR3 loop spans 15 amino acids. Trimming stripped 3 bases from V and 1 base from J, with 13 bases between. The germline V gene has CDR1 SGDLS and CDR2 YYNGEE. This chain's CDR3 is CASSETAISNTEAFF. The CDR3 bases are TGTGCCAGCAGCGAGACGGCGATCTCGAACACTGAAGCTTTCTTT.

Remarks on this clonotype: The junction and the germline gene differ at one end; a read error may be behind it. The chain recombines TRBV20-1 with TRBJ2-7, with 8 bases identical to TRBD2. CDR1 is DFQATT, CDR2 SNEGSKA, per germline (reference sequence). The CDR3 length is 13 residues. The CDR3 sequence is CSGLRGGGYEEYF. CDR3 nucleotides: TGCAGTGGCTTAAGGGGCGGGGGGTACGAGGAGTACTTC.

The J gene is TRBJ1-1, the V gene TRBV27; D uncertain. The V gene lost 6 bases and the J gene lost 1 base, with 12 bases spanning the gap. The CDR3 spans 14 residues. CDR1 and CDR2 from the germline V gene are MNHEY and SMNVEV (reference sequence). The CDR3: CASSPPAANTEAFF. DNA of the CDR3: TGTGCCAGCAGCCCCCCAGCGGCGAACACTGAAGCTTTCTTT.

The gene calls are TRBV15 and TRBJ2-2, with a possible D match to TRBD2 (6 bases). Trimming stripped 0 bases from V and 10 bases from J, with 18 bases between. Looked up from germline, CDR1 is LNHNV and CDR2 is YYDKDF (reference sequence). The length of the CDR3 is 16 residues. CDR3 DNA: TGTGCCACCAGCAGAGATCTTTTACGGGAGTCCGAGGAGCTGTTTTTT. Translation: CATSRDLLRESEELFF.

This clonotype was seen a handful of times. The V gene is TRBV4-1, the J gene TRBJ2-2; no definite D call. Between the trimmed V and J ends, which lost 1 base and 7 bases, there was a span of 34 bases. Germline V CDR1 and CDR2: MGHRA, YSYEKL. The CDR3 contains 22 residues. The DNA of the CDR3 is TGCGCCAGCAGCCAAGGGCACGTCCCTCGCCAGGAACCACGGTACCACAGCGGGGAGCTGTTTTTT. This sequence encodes CASSQGHVPRQEPRYHSGELFF.